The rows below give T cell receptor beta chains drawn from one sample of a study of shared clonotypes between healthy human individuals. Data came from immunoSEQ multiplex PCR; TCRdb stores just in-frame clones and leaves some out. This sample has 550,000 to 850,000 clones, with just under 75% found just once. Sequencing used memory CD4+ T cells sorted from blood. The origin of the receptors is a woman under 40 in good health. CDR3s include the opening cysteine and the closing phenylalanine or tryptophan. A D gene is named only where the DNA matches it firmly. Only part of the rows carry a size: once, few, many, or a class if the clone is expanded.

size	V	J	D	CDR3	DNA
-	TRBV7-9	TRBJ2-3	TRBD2	CASSPHAGVTDTQYF	TGTGCCAGCAGCCCCCATGCGGGAGTCACAGATACGCAGTATTTT
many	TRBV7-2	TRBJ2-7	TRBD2	CASSFSPTGGRYEQYF	TGTGCCAGCAGCTTCAGTCCTACGGGAGGGCGGTACGAGCAGTACTTC
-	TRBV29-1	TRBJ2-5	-	CSAGPRGRQETQYF	TGCAGCGCAGGACCCCGCGGTAGACAAGAGACCCAGTACTTC
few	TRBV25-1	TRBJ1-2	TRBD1	CASTGQGPNYGYTF	TGTGCCAGCACCGGACAGGGGCCTAACTATGGCTACACCTTC
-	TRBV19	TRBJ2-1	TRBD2	CASSRSGMGNEQFF	TGTGCCAGTAGTAGGAGCGGGATGGGAAATGAGCAGTTCTTC
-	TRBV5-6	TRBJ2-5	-	CASSFRDTGGETQYF	TGTGCCAGCAGCTTCCGGGACACCGGGGGAGAGACCCAGTACTTC
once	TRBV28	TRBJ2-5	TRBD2	CATLSGTSGPRKTQYF	TGTGCCACCCTGTCCGGGACTAGCGGCCCCCGAAAGACCCAGTACTTC
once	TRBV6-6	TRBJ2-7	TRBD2	CASTLLAGAYEQYF	TGTGCCAGCACCCTCCTAGCGGGTGCCTACGAGCAGTACTTC
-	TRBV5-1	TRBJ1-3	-	CASSEGTAGNTIYF	TGCGCCAGCAGCGAAGGGACCGCTGGAAACACCATATATTTT
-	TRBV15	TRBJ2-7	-	CATSRDDYSDYEQYF	TGTGCCACCAGCAGAGATGATTATAGCGACTACGAGCAGTACTTC
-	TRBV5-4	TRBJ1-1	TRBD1	CASRGTGAPRQTEAFF	TGTGCCAGCAGGGGGACAGGGGCCCCCCGTCAGACTGAAGCTTTCTTT
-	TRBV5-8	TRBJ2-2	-	CASSLTFGGELFF	TGTGCCAGCAGCCTAACCTTTGGCGGGGAGCTGTTTTTT
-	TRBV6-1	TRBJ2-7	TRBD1	CASSGRRQGNYEQYF	TGTGCCAGCAGTGGCCGGAGACAGGGGAACTACGAGCAGTACTTC
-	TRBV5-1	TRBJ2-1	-	CASSLPTGTYNEQFF	TGCGCCAGCAGCTTGCCGACAGGCACCTACAATGAGCAGTTCTTC
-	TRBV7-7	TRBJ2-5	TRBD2	CASSLDSGRSETQYF	TGTGCCAGCAGCTTAGATAGCGGGAGGTCTGAGACCCAGTACTTC
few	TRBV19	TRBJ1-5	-	CASRDGRQPQHF	TGTGCCAGCCGGGACGGAAGACAGCCCCAGCATTTT
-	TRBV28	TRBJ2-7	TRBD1	CASQDRAEQYF	TGTGCCAGCCAAGACAGGGCCGAGCAGTACTTC
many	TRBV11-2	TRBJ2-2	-	CASSKHLPRTTNTGELFF	TGTGCCAGCAGCAAACATTTACCTCGGACAACGAACACCGGGGAGCTGTTTTTT
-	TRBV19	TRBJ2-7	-	CASSISRFSYEQYF	TGTGCCAGTAGTATTTCACGGTTCTCCTACGAGCAGTACTTC
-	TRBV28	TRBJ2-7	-	CASSFTQGRGPYEQYF	TGTGCCAGCAGTTTTACGCAGGGAAGGGGCCCCTACGAGCAGTACTTC
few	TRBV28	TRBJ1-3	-	CASSSGNTIYF	TGTGCCAGCAGTTCCGGAAACACCATATATTTT
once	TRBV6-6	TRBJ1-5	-	CASSYEMGSFNQPQHF	TGTGCCAGCAGTTACGAGATGGGGTCCTTCAATCAGCCCCAGCATTTT
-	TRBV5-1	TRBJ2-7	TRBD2	CASRPASSGAYEQYF	TGCGCCAGCAGACCGGCGTCTAGCGGAGCCTACGAGCAGTACTTC
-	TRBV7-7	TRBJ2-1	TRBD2	CASSLGAGEYNEQFF	TGTGCCAGCAGCTTAGGAGCGGGAGAGTACAATGAGCAGTTCTTC